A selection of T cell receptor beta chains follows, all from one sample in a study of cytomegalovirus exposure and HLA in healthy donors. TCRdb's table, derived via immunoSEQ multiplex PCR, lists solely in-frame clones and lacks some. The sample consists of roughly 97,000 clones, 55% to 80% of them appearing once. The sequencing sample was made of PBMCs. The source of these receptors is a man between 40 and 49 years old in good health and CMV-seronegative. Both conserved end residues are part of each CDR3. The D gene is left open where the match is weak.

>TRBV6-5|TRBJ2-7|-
CASSIPGEYEQYF
TGTGCCAGCAGTATACCAGGGGAGTACGAGCAGTACTTC
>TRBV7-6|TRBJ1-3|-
CASSFGDGEGNTIYF
TGTGCCAGCAGCTTCGGAGACGGGGAAGGAAACACCATATATTTT
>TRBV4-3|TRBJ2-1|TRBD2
CASSQYRRGGYNEQFF
TGCGCCAGCAGCCAATATCGGCGGGGGGGCTACAATGAGCAGTTCTTC
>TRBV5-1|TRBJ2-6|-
CASSLTGSGANVLTF
TGCGCCAGCAGCTTGACAGGGTCGGGGGCCAACGTCCTGACTTTC
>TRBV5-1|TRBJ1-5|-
CASRSTAGSNQPQHF
TGCGCCAGCAGGTCGACAGCCGGCAGCAATCAGCCCCAGCATTTT
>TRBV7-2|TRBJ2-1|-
CASSPGGPYNNEQFF
TGTGCCAGCAGCCCCGGGGGGCCCTATAACAATGAGCAGTTCTTC
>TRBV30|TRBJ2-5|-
CAWSVLATETQYF
TGTGCCTGGAGTGTACTAGCAACGGAGACCCAGTACTTC
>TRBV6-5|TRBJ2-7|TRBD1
CASSWTGGTYEQYF
TGTGCCAGCAGTTGGACAGGGGGGACCTACGAGCAGTACTTC
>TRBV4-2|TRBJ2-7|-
CASSQDRQGPYEQYF
TGTGCCAGCAGCCAAGATCGGCAGGGTCCCTACGAGCAGTACTTC
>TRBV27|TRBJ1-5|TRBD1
CASSLTTGNNSNQPQHF
TGTGCCAGCAGTTTAACGACAGGGAATAATAGCAATCAGCCCCAGCATTTT
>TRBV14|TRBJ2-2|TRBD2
CASSPSTSRFVNGELFF
TGTGCCAGCAGCCCTTCGACTAGCCGGTTTGTCAACGGGGAGCTGTTTTTT
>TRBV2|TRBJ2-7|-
CASSELGDSYEQYF
TGTGCCAGCAGTGAATTAGGGGACTCCTACGAGCAGTACTTC